This is a list of T cell receptor beta chains from one sample in a study of beta chain features in type 1 diabetes. The data were produced by immunoSEQ multiplex PCR, yet TCRdb's version contains in-frame clones alone and is incomplete. The sample shows some 130,000 clones, approximately 10% of them seen only once. Sequences were obtained from central memory CD4+ T cells from blood. The receptors here all came from a man aged 25 to 45 with type 1 diabetes. The CDR3 runs from the conserved cysteine through the conserved F or W. D genes are given only for firm matches. The size entry is marked missing in some rows and otherwise reads once, few, many or a size class.

d_gene | j_gene | abundance | v_gene | CDR3nt | CDR3aa
NA | TRBJ2-1 | few | TRBV9 | TGTGCCAGCAGCGTAGACAGGGCCACCTACAATGAGCAGTTCTTC | CASSVDRATYNEQFF
TRBD2 | TRBJ2-3 | few | TRBV27 | TGTGCCAGCAGTCCGGGACTAGCGGGGGCCGCTCCATCAACAGATACGCAGTATTTT | CASSPGLAGAAPSTDTQYF
TRBD1 | TRBJ2-7 | few | TRBV9 | TGTGCCAGCAGCGAGGGGGCCTCCAACGACTACGAGCAGTACTTC | CASSEGASNDYEQYF
NA | TRBJ2-1 | NA | TRBV20-1 | TGCAGTGTGAACGGTTACAATGAGCAGTTCTTC | CSVNGYNEQFF
NA | TRBJ2-7 | medium-sized | TRBV29-1 | TGCAGCGTCGGACAGTACTACGAGCAGTACTTC | CSVGQYYEQYF
TRBD1 | TRBJ2-5 | few | TRBV7-2 | TGTGCCAGCAGCTTAAGTCGGGACAGGATAGAGACCCAGTACTTC | CASSLSRDRIETQYF
TRBD1 | TRBJ2-1 | NA | TRBV29-1 | TGCAGCGTTGTAGGGACAGGGCACAATGAGCAGTTCTTC | CSVVGTGHNEQFF
NA | TRBJ1-4 | few | TRBV4-2 | TGTGCCAGCAGCCTGACCGGACATGTAGGGGAAAAACTGTTTTTT | CASSLTGHVGEKLFF
NA | TRBJ2-5 | few | TRBV2 | TGTGCCAGCAGTCTGGGCGAGGAGACCCAGTACTTC | CASSLGEETQYF
TRBD1 | TRBJ2-2 | NA | TRBV4-3 | TGCGCCAGCAGCCAAGAACAGGGGACAAACACCGGGGAGCTGTTTTTT | CASSQEQGTNTGELFF
NA | TRBJ1-2 | NA | TRBV29-1 | TGCAGCGTTGGGGGGGGGCAGCCGATCGGTCCGGAAGGCTACACCTTC | CSVGGGQPIGPEGYTF
TRBD2 | TRBJ2-3 | few | TRBV18 | TGTGCCAGCTCACCAACTAGCGGCACAGATACGCAGTATTTT | CASSPTSGTDTQYF
TRBD1 | TRBJ1-2 | few | TRBV5-6 | TGTGCCAGCAGCTTGGCCGGTTGGGGACAGGATGGCTACACCTTC | CASSLAGWGQDGYTF
NA | TRBJ1-4 | few | TRBV14 | TGTGCCAGCAGCCAAGTCCTGGAGGAAAAACTGTTTTTT | CASSQVLEEKLFF
NA | TRBJ1-6 | NA | TRBV10-3 | TGTGCCATCAGTGAACAGAATTCACCCCTCCACTTT | CAISEQNSPLHF
TRBD1 | TRBJ1-2 | few | TRBV29-1 | TGCAGCGCCGGACAGGGTATCCGTTACACCTTC | CSAGQGIRYTF
TRBD1 | TRBJ2-3 | few | TRBV19 | TGTGCCAGTAGCCAGGACAGGGAAAGCACAGATACGCAGTATTTT | CASSQDRESTDTQYF
NA | TRBJ2-3 | few | TRBV15 | TGTGCCACCAGCAGAGGAAACGGCGGGGACACAGATACGCAGTATTTT | CATSRGNGGDTDTQYF
NA | TRBJ1-2 | few | TRBV11-2 | TGTGCCAGCAGCTCCGGACTGTCTAGGGGCTACACCTTC | CASSSGLSRGYTF
NA | TRBJ1-5 | NA | TRBV5-5 | TGTGCCAGCAGCTTGGCAGGGGTCAAGGGCAATCAGCCCCAGCATTTT | CASSLAGVKGNQPQHF